This TCR beta chain came from a study of blood T cell repertoires in COVID-19. Some clones are missing from TCRdb's copy, which holds only in-frame ones; the method was immunoSEQ multiplex PCR. The table lists over 200,000 clones, about 87% of them singletons. Germline values: CDR1 SGHNT, CDR2 YYREEE (reference sequence). The CDR3 is 15 amino acids. V was pared by 3 bases and J by 2 bases, with 7 bases of the junction left unmatched. J is TRBJ2-7 and V is TRBV5-4; 8 bases agree with TRBD1. Sequenced sample: peripheral blood. This receptor was taken from a woman aged 45-65 years with acute or convalescent COVID-19. CDR3: CASSSRTGKTYEQYF. The CDR3 DNA reads as TGTGCCAGCAGCTCAAGGACAGGGAAGACCTACGAGCAGTACTTC.